These 5 T cell receptor beta chains came from one sample sequenced in a study of cytomegalovirus exposure and HLA in healthy donors. Profiled with immunoSEQ multiplex PCR; TCRdb holds only in-frame clones, not every one. Counted here are roughly 80,000 clones, around 92% occurring once; the ten biggest clones make up about 0.7%. The sample comprised PBMCs. Receptor source: a man aged 18 to 29 in good health and CMV-seronegative.

V is TRBV11-2 and J is TRBJ1-3; 10 bases fit TRBD1. Germline trimming cut 4 bases from V and 4 bases from J; bases unmatched to any gene: 4. Germline CDR1 and CDR2: SGHAT and FQNNGV. The CDR3 extends over 15 amino acids. In DNA form, the CDR3 reads TGTGCCAGCAGCTGGGACAGGGGCTACGGAAACACCATATATTTT. This codes for CASSWDRGYGNTIYF.

The chain has TRBV6-5 and TRBJ1-1, with 7 bases matching TRBD1. J gave up 11 bases and V 4 bases, and 13 bases lay outside the gene matches. The CDR3 totals 14 residues. Germline CDR1 is MNHEY and CDR2 is SVGAGI. CDR3 residues: CASSFDRERPQAFF. The CDR3 DNA sequence: TGTGCCAGCAGTTTCGACAGGGAACGACCACAGGCTTTCTTT.

The rearrangement links TRBV5-1 to TRBJ2-2; tentative D call: TRBD1 (5 bases). This CDR3 has 14 amino acids. V was pared by 1 base and J by 7 bases, with 11 bases between. Germline lookup yields CDR1 SGHRS and CDR2 YFSETQ. The CDR3 nucleotides read TGCGCCAGCAGCTTGAGCCAGGGAATCGGGGAGCTGTTTTTT. Translation gives CASSLSQGIGELFF.

The J gene is TRBJ2-1, the V gene TRBV4-2; 13 bases map to TRBD2. V lost 2 bases to trimming and J lost 2 bases; unmatched junction nucleotides: 3. The CDR3 is 17 residues long. Looked up from germline, CDR1 is LGHNA and CDR2 is YNFKEQ. The CDR3 reads CASSQFTSGGAYNEQFF. The DNA of the CDR3 is TGTGCCAGCAGCCAATTTACTAGCGGGGGGGCCTACAATGAGCAGTTCTTC.

The rearrangement uses TRBV6-5 and TRBJ2-2, with 8 bases identical to TRBD1. Germline V gene data show CDR1 as MNHEY and CDR2 as SVGAGI. The CDR3 consists of 15 residues. V lost 0 bases and J lost 8; bases outside the gene matches: 5. The DNA of the CDR3 is TGTGCCAGCAGTTACTCGACAGGGGACGGAGGGGAGCTGTTTTTT. Translation gives CASSYSTGDGGELFF.